This note documents a single T cell receptor (beta chain) sequence. The antigen is not known. This entry belongs to a study of CD8+ T cells in alopecia areata. General study points: Researchers report lesional scalp, most notably alopecia totalis/universalis, outstripped normal scalp in clonality.

Sequencing used cDNA as its template, made by extracting RNA and reverse transcribing it. Here immunoSEQ multiplex PCR was the method, and the copy in TCRdb shows in-frame clones only, minus some. The table includes under 250,000 clones, about 53% detected once. Trimming stripped 3 bases from V and 7 bases from J, with 15 bases between. This CDR3 comprises 14 residues. CDR1 MNHEY and CDR2 SMNVEV come from the germline V gene (reference sequence). The chain joins TRBV27 to TRBJ1-2; TRBD1 is a possible D gene (5 bases). The source material was CD4+ T cells sorted from blood, sampled at week 0. The receptor comes from a human donor with alopecia areata. This CDR3 reads CASSFTGRRAGYTF. The CDR3 nucleotides are TGTGCCAGCAGTTTCACGGGACGTCGGGCTGGCTACACCTTC.